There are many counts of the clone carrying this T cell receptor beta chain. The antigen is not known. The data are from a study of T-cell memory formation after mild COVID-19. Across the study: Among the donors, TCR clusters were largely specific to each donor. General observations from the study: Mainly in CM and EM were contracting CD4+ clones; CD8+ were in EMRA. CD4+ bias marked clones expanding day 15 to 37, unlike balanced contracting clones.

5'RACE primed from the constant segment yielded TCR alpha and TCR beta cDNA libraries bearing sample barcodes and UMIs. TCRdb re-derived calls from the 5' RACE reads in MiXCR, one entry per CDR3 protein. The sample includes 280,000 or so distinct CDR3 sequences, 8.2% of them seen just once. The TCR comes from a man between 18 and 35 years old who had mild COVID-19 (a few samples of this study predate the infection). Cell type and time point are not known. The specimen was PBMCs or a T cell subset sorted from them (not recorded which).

The CDR3 reads CASSEFEAHEQYF. The CDR3 DNA reads as TGTGCCAGCAGTGAATTTGAGGCCCACGAGCAGTACTTC. The chain employs TRBV25-1 and TRBJ2-7; no clear D. The V gene lost 1 base and the J gene lost 5 bases, with 9 bases spanning the gap. CDR3 size: 13 residues. Per germline, CDR1 MGHDK and CDR2 SYGVNS.